This TCR beta chain appears in the sequencing data of a study of blood T cell repertoires in COVID-19. Study at large: Both acute and convalescent COVID-19 samples were obtained from the United States, Italy and Spain. Sources were T cells, B-cell-depleted T cells, or PBMCs; the material itself was cDNA or gDNA.

Per the study methods: How many nucleated cells were present was estimated from reference gene primer amplification. Profiled with immunoSEQ multiplex PCR; TCRdb holds only in-frame clones, not every one. Clone size and V and J calls were adopted from that table, with D and trimming inferred from the DNA. The profile covers 150,000 to 200,000 clones, with 65% to 85% appearing a single time and more than 7% taken by the ten largest. Germline CDR1 SGHNT, CDR2 YYREEE (reference sequence). The CDR3 has 13 amino acids. The V end was cut by 5 bases, the J end by 7 bases, with 15 bases between. J is TRBJ1-1 and V is TRBV5-4; D call uncertain. The source is a woman older than 75 with active or convalescent COVID-19. Material for sequencing was peripheral blood. The CDR3 bases are TGTGCCAGCAGTTCTAATCCCAAGAATGAAGCTTTCTTT. It codes for CASSSNPKNEAFF.